This TCR beta chain was identified during a study of cytomegalovirus exposure and HLA in healthy donors. Likely unrecorded immune exposures existed in these nominally healthy donors. This CDR3 contains 14 residues. Looked up from germline, CDR1 is SEHNR and CDR2 is FQNEAQ (reference sequence). The V gene lost 2 bases and the J gene lost 3 bases, with 7 bases spanning the gap. The PCR ran on 60 Vbeta and 13 Jbeta primers. As processed by the authors: A later analysis tallied tens of millions of unique TCR beta chains, around 11 million of them shared. Sequencing was performed with immunoSEQ multiplex PCR; in TCRdb, only in-frame clones are kept and a portion is missing. V, J and clone size were drawn from that table, and D and trimming were deduced from the DNA. This repertoire shows almost 95,000 clones, approximately 71% found once; its top ten account for 2.7%. In regard to this clone: Its antigen is not identified.

Study conclusions and caveats: Excluded: some indistinguishable V segments such as TRBV6-2 and TRBV6-3. In a later analysis, several top co-occurrence clusters appeared linked to parvovirus B19, influenza, CMV and Epstein-Barr virus.

This receptor was identified in a man aged 50 or older in good health and CMV-seronegative. The chain is built from TRBV7-9 and TRBJ1-4; D gene ambiguous. The material sequenced was PBMCs. The CDR3 loop is CASSLRQANEKLFF. CDR3 coding DNA: TGTGCCAGCAGCTTAAGGCAGGCTAATGAAAAACTGTTTTTT.